The 2 T cell receptor beta chains presented below share a single source sample, sequenced in a study of T-cell reconstitution after alpha-beta-depleted transplantation in children. Unique molecular identifiers were used to barcode this TCRbeta library. TCRdb reprocessed the PCR reads via MiXCR and lists one record per CDR3 protein. Among around 360,000 distinct CDR3 sequences, 10% were seen once, and the ten largest hold 2% to 2.5%. The sequencing here drew on PBMCs from the stem cell graft donor, taken from the stem cell graft. The receptor set was obtained from a human donor who donated a stem cell graft to a child with acute lymphoblastic leukemia.

The sample holds a few counts of this clonotype. This sequence joins TRBV29-1 and TRBJ2-7, with 8 bases aligning to TRBD1. Germline V gives CDR1 SQVTM, CDR2 ANQGSEA. This CDR3 has 15 residues. Trimming removed 0 bases from V and 4 bases from J; junction bases left unmatched: 8. This CDR3 reads CSVEEGYRGRYEQYF. In nucleotides, the CDR3 is TGCAGCGTTGAAGAAGGGTACAGGGGGAGGTACGAGCAGTACTTC.

This clonotype has at least ten counts. The chain joins TRBV28 to TRBJ2-7, with 12 nucleotides matching TRBD2. Germline-derived CDR1 and CDR2 are MDHEN and SYDVKM. V was pared by 4 bases and J by 5 bases, with 6 bases of the junction left unmatched. The CDR3 consists of 15 residues. As DNA, the CDR3 is TGTGCCAGCAGTTCTAGCGGGAGGGCCCTTAACGAGCAGTACTTC. As protein: CASSSSGRALNEQYF.